This is a list of T cell receptor beta chains from one sample in a study of blood T cells in healthy people across ages. TCRdb reprocessed the 5' RACE reads via MiXCR and lists one record per CDR3 protein. The repertoire holds 600,000 to 1,000,000 distinct CDR3 sequences, around 25% seen once, with approximately 4% in the top ten. Another study also made use of these data, one on T cells of mothers and their children.

The material sequenced was blood. The receptors derive from a boy aged 5 to 17 in good health. CDR3s include the opening cysteine and the closing phenylalanine or tryptophan. A D gene is named only where the DNA matches it firmly.

J: TRBJ2-5
V: TRBV20-1
D: TRBD2
CDR3: CSAREERGIQETQYF

J: .
V: TRBV7-9
D: .
CDR3: CASSSREVDRYNEQFF

J: .
V: TRBV20-1
D: TRBD2
CDR3: CSARDRASGEYSYEQYF

J: TRBJ1-4
V: TRBV9
D: .
CDR3: CASSVDIFSAEKLFF

J: TRBJ2-5
V: TRBV2
D: .
CDR3: CASSSDGYQETQYF

J: TRBJ1-1
V: TRBV20-1
D: .
CDR3: CSASGSGIGDTEAFF

J: TRBJ2-7
V: TRBV15
D: .
CDR3: CATSRDKKYEQYF

J: TRBJ2-5
V: TRBV20-1
D: .
CDR3: CSARDFIDLGETQYF

J: TRBJ1-2
V: TRBV13
D: .
CDR3: CASSPAVSGFYGYTF

J: TRBJ2-2
V: TRBV12-3/TRBV12-4
D: .
CDR3: CASSFLDFEVGELFF

J: TRBJ2-3
V: TRBV4-1
D: TRBD1
CDR3: CASSQEHGTGVTDTQYF

J: TRBJ1-2
V: TRBV7-8
D: TRBD1
CDR3: CASSLGGQNHRGYTF

J: TRBJ2-1
V: TRBV12-5
D: TRBD2
CDR3: CASGPGTSIYNEQFF

J: TRBJ2-3
V: TRBV4-2
D: .
CDR3: CASSQDQGAGADTQYF

J: TRBJ1-2
V: TRBV10-3
D: TRBD1
CDR3: CAISEWLALRDSTFYGYTF

J: TRBJ2-7
V: TRBV20-1
D: .
CDR3: CSASNRPYEQYF

J: TRBJ1-1
V: TRBV7-2
D: TRBD1
CDR3: CASSFNRGTEAFF

J: TRBJ2-1
V: TRBV18
D: TRBD2
CDR3: CASSPQAVAGESYNEQFF

J: .
V: TRBV14
D: TRBD2
CDR3: CASSPRTSGGPETQYF

J: TRBJ1-1
V: TRBV30
D: TRBD1
CDR3: CAWSSGQGFYTEAFF

J: TRBJ1-1
V: TRBV14
D: TRBD1
CDR3: CASSRENRGLTMNTEAFF

J: TRBJ2-3
V: TRBV20-1
D: .
CDR3: CSAETGLGDTQYF

J: TRBJ2-3
V: TRBV4-3
D: .
CDR3: CASSQGLDGTDTQYF

J: TRBJ2-7
V: TRBV27
D: TRBD2
CDR3: CARLAGRFYEQYF

J: TRBJ2-5
V: TRBV4-2
D: TRBD2
CDR3: CASSHELAGQETQYF

J: TRBJ2-2
V: TRBV28
D: TRBD1
CDR3: CASTVGGQGTGELFF

J: TRBJ2-7
V: TRBV28
D: TRBD1
CDR3: CASSPGQGPDTYEQYF

J: TRBJ1-6
V: TRBV5-1
D: .
CDR3: CASSLAWVGSPLHF

J: TRBJ2-7
V: TRBV6-1
D: .
CDR3: CASMNPSGKSSYEQYF

J: TRBJ1-1
V: TRBV5-1
D: .
CDR3: CTSSLQQVSGTEAFF

J: TRBJ1-4
V: TRBV12-3/TRBV12-4
D: .
CDR3: CASLLLGRGVRVVSENEKLFF

J: TRBJ2-1
V: TRBV5-5
D: .
CDR3: CASSLGPGQYNEQFF

J: TRBJ2-3
V: TRBV4-3
D: .
CDR3: CASSQDERADTQYF

J: TRBJ2-7
V: TRBV3-1
D: TRBD2
CDR3: CASSQDNRGRTYEQYF

J: .
V: TRBV11-2
D: .
CDR3: CASSFPRDRGAYEQYF

J: TRBJ1-4
V: TRBV28
D: .
CDR3: CASHFGRFNEKLFF

J: TRBJ2-7
V: TRBV7-3
D: .
CDR3: CASSPFAGYEQYF